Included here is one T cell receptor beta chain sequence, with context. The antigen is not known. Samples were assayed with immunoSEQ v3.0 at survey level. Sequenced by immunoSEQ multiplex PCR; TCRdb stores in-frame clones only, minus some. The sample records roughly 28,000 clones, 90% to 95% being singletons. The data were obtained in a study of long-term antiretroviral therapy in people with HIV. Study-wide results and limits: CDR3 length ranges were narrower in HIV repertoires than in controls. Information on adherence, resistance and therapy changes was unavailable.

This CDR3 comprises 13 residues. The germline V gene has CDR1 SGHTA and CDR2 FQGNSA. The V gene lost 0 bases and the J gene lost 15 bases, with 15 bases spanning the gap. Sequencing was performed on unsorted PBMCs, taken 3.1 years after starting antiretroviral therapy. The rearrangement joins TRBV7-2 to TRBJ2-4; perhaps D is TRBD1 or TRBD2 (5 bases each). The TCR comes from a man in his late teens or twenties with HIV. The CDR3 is CASSLARGETLYF. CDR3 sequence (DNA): TGTGCCAGCAGCTTAGCGAGGGGAGAAACCCTGTACTTC.